This T cell receptor beta chain was identified during a study of T-cell memory formation after mild COVID-19. Overall study context: Clusters were largely donor specific.

TCRdb used MiXCR to reprocess the 5' RACE reads, holding one entry per CDR3 protein. Among about 360,000 distinct CDR3 sequences listed, under 15% were seen once. Overall study results and limits: Balance between CD4 and CD8 was seen in clones contracting day 15 to 85, and a CD4+ lean was seen in later expanders. Some responding clones appeared in pre-infection memory, suggesting cross-reactive memory joined.

V lost 9 bases to trimming and J lost 6 bases; unmatched junction nucleotides: 9. Germline V lookup: CDR1 MNHNY, CDR2 SVGAGI (reference sequence). The CDR3 is 14 amino acids. This clonotype was counted between two and nine times. Its antigen remains unknown. V and J are TRBV6-6 and TRBJ2-1, with 9 bases lining up with TRBD2. The sequence came from a man younger than 35 who had mild COVID-19 (a few samples of this study predate the infection). Cell type and time point are not known. The sequenced sample was PBMCs or a T cell subset sorted from them (not recorded which). The CDR3 spells CARPPASGINEQFF. The CDR3 bases are TGTGCCAGGCCGCCTGCTAGCGGGATCAATGAGCAGTTCTTC.